Sequencing of this T cell receptor beta chain was carried out in a study of response to subunit inactivated influenza vaccine. The study, taken as a whole, reports: Each seasonal influenza vaccination recruits few new T cells, the authors suggested.

TCRdb itself ran the RT-PCR reads through MiXCR, one entry per CDR3 protein. Altogether about 540,000 distinct CDR3 sequences are present, around 15% being singletons, with the ten largest covering around 10%. This clonotype was detected many times. No antigen is known for it. The V gene lost 6 bases and the J gene lost 7 bases, with 15 bases spanning the gap. The CDR3 has 14 residues. Germline CDR1 is LGHNA and CDR2 is YNFKEQ. The receptor was derived from a man between 50 and 59 years old who received an inactivated influenza vaccine. The gene calls are TRBV4-2 and TRBJ2-2, with a possible D match to TRBD1 (5 bases). The source material was PBMCs from blood, sampled 12 days after vaccination. The CDR3 DNA is TGTGCCAGCAGTTACCAGGACGGACACGGGGAGCTGTTTTTT. It specifies CASSYQDGHGELFF.